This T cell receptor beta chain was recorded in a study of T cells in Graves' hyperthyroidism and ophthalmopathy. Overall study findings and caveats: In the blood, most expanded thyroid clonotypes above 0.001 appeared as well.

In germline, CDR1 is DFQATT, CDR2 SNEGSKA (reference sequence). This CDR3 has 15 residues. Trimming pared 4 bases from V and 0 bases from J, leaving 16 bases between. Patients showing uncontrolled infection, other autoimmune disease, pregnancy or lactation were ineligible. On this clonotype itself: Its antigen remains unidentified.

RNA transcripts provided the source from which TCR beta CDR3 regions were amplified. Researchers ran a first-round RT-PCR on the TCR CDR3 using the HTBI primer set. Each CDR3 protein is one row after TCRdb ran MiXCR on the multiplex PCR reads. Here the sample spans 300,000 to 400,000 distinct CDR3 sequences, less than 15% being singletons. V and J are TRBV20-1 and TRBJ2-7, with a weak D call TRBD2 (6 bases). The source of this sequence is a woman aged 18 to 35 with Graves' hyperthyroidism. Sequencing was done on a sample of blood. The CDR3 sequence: CSATFSGLSSYEQYF. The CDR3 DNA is TGCAGTGCTACCTTCAGCGGGCTGAGCTCCTACGAGCAGTACTTC.